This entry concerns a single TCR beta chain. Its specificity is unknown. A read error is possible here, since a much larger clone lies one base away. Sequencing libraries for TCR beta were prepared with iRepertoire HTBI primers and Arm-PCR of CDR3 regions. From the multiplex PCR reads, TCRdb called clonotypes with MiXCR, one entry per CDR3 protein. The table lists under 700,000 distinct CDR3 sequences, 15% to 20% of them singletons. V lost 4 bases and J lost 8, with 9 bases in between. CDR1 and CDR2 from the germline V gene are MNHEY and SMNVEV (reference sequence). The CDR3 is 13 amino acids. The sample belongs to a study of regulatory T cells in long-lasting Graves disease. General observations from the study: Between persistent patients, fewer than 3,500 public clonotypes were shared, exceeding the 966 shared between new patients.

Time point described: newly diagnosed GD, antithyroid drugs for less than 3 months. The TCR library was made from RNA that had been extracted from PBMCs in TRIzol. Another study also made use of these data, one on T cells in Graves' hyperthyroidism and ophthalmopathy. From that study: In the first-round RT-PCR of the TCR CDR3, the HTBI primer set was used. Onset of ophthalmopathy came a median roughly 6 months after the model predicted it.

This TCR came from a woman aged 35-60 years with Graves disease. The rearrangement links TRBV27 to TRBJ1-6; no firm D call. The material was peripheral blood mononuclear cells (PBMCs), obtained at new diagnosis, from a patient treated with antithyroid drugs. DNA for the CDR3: TGTGCCAGCAGTTCTCGGCCTGATTCACCCCTCCACTTT. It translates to CASSSRPDSPLHF.